One sample yielded the 16 T cell receptor beta chains listed below, sequenced in a study of Graves' ophthalmopathy and Graves' hyperthyroidism. Amplified material comprised TCR beta CDR3 regions derived from RNA transcripts. RT-PCR in the first round used HTBI primers; a second-round multiplex PCR followed. TCRdb fed the multiplex PCR reads into MiXCR, producing one record per CDR3 protein. Counted here are nearly 400,000 distinct CDR3 sequences, approximately 20% occurring once; the ten biggest clones make up roughly 1.5%. The sample taken for sequencing was peripheral blood. The receptor set was obtained from a woman under 30 with Graves' ophthalmopathy.

Ten or more counts support this clonotype. The chain has TRBV18 and TRBJ2-7, with D hard to call. The V and J ends lost 3 bases and 0 bases respectively, with 12 bases between them. The germline gives CDR1 KGHSH, CDR2 LQKENI. This CDR3 is 15 amino acids long. DNA of the CDR3: TGTGCCAGCTCACCTGCGAGTCTTAGCTCCTACGAGCAGTACTTC. Amino acids: CASSPASLSSYEQYF.

In this sample, this clonotype turned up many times. The J gene is TRBJ2-2, the V gene TRBV6-5; 9 positions match TRBD1. Germline trimming cut 5 bases from V and 1 base from J; bases unmatched to any gene: 2. Germline V gene lookup returns CDR1 MNHEY and CDR2 SVGAGI. CDR3 length equals 15 residues. The CDR3 region is CASSTTGGNTGELFF. CDR3 coding DNA: TGTGCCAGCAGTACGACAGGGGGGAACACCGGGGAGCTGTTTTTT.

This clonotype was seen many times. The chain uses TRBV7-8 and TRBJ1-1; 12 bases line up with TRBD1. The V gene's germline CDR1 is SGHVS and CDR2 FQNEAQ. This CDR3 region has 16 residues. The V gene end was trimmed by 6 bases and the J gene end by 4 bases; junction bases not matched to a gene: 9. CDR3 amino acids: CASREGTGGRGTEAFF. The CDR3 DNA follows: TGTGCCAGCAGGGAGGGGACAGGGGGCCGTGGCACTGAAGCTTTCTTT.

This clonotype appeared many times. This chain links TRBV3-1 with TRBJ1-5; D uncertain. Germline V CDR1 and CDR2: LGHDT, YNNKEL (reference sequence). Trimming removed 2 bases from V and 4 bases from J, with 12 bases in between. The length of the CDR3 is 15 residues. In DNA, the CDR3 is TGTGCCAGCAGCCAAACCGGGATCTTAAATCAGCCCCAGCATTTT. This sequence encodes CASSQTGILNQPQHF.

This clonotype has at least ten counts. The chain recombines TRBV29-1 with TRBJ1-1; a possible D gene is TRBD1 (6 bases). The V gene's germline CDR1 is SQVTM and CDR2 ANQGSEA. The V end lost 1 base, the J end lost 0 bases, and 12 bases lay between the germline ends. The CDR3 loop spans 15 amino acids. The CDR3 nucleotides read TGCAGCGTTGAAGTCCGGGGGCCCATGAACACTGAAGCTTTCTTT. Its protein is CSVEVRGPMNTEAFF. The full variable domain, its missing parts supplied by reference TRBV29-1 and TRBJ1-1, is SAVISQKPSRDICQRGTSLTIQCQVDSQVTMMFWYRQQPGQSLTLIATANQGSEATYESGFVIDKFPISRPNLTFSTLTVSNMSPEDSSIYLCSVEVRGPMNTEAFFGQGTRLTVV.

The table lists this clonotype with many counts. The chain is built from TRBV19 and TRBJ1-2, with 10 bases identical to TRBD1. The CDR3 has 14 amino acids. The V and J ends lost 9 bases and 0 bases, in that order; junction bases with no gene match: 4. Germline V gives CDR1 LNHDA, CDR2 SQIVND (reference sequence). CDR3 sequence reads: CASRDRGANYGYTF. As DNA, the CDR3 is TGTGCCAGCCGGGACAGGGGAGCTAACTATGGCTACACCTTC.

The V gene is TRBV6-1, the J gene TRBJ2-7; D possibly matches TRBD1 or TRBD2 (5 bases each). The CDR3 is made up of 14 amino acids. Trimming left V 9 bases short and J 1 base short, with 16 bases between. Germline loops: CDR1 MNHNS, CDR2 SASEGT. CDR3 amino acids: CASQRKGESYEQYF. The CDR3 DNA is TGTGCCAGTCAGCGGAAAGGGGAATCCTACGAGCAGTACTTC.

This clonotype was observed many times. This rearrangement joins TRBV24-1 to TRBJ1-4, with D possibly matching TRBD1 (6 bases). The germline V gene encodes CDR1 KGHDR and CDR2 SFDVKD. The V end lost 11 bases, the J end lost 4 bases, and 16 bases lay between the germline ends. The CDR3 sequence is 14 residues long. The CDR3 sequence: CASSSGQINEKLFF. As DNA, the CDR3 is TGTGCCAGCTCTTCAGGACAGATTAATGAAAAACTGTTTTTT.

At least ten counts were recorded for this clonotype. The rearrangement links TRBV2 to TRBJ2-7, with D perhaps given as TRBD1 or TRBD2 (5 bases each). This CDR3 has 12 residues. V gave up 7 bases and J gave up 7 bases, with 14 bases separating them. Germline V gene lookup returns CDR1 SNHLY and CDR2 FYNNEI. CDR3 loop: CASNGAGMEQYF. CDR3 coding DNA: TGTGCCAGCAACGGGGCAGGGATGGAGCAGTACTTC.

This clonotype was observed at least ten times. The chain employs TRBV6-1 and TRBJ2-3; tentative D call: TRBD2 (6 bases). V gave up 4 bases and J gave up 4 bases, with 21 bases separating them. The CDR3 consists of 17 residues. CDR1 is MNHNS and CDR2 is SASEGT in the germline V gene. Written as DNA, the CDR3 is TGTGCCAGCAGTGCCGGTTTTGGAGGGAGCGGCGCAGATACGCAGTATTTT. Protein: CASSAGFGGSGADTQYF.

This clonotype was recorded at least ten times. The chain links TRBV24-1 to TRBJ1-1, with TRBD1 matching 7 bases. The CDR3 extends over 13 amino acids. Germline V CDR1 and CDR2: KGHDR, SFDVKD. V was clipped by 4 bases and J by 6 bases; unmatched bases: 4. CDR3 amino acids: CATSDPGTAEAFF. CDR3 DNA: TGTGCCACCAGTGACCCAGGGACAGCTGAAGCTTTCTTT.

This clonotype was seen at least ten times. The rearrangement links TRBV19 to TRBJ1-5; TRBD1 might be the D (5 bases). Trimming took 11 bases from V and 5 from J, leaving 10 bases between them. CDR1 is LNHDA, CDR2 SQIVND, per germline (reference sequence). The CDR3 sequence is 11 residues long. The CDR3 loop reads CAGGWDQPQHF. CDR3 nucleotide sequence: TGTGCCGGGGGATGGGATCAGCCCCAGCATTTT.

This clonotype was detected many times. The gene calls are TRBV11-2 and TRBJ1-2; the D gene is possibly TRBD1 (6 bases). CDR1 and CDR2 (germline): SGHAT, FQNNGV. The CDR3 length is 13 residues. The V gene lost 3 bases and the J gene lost 4 bases, with 9 bases spanning the gap. The CDR3 protein is CASSFQGFYGYTF. CDR3 DNA sequence: TGTGCCAGCAGCTTTCAGGGGTTCTATGGCTACACCTTC.

V is TRBV28 and J is TRBJ2-7, with a tentative D call TRBD1 (6 bases). Trimming left V 6 bases short and J 0 bases short, with 18 bases between. The germline gives CDR1 MDHEN, CDR2 SYDVKM. This CDR3 spans 16 amino acids. In DNA form, the CDR3 reads TGTGCCAGCAGGTCCCCCGGCACAGGGCTCTCCTACGAGCAGTACTTC. It specifies CASRSPGTGLSYEQYF. Based on the CDR3 plus reference TRBV28 and TRBJ2-7, the full variable domain is DVKVTQSSRYLVKRTGEKVFLECVQDMDHENMFWYRQDPGLGLRLIYFSYDVKMKEKGDIPEGYSVSREKKERFSLILESASTNQTSMYLCASRSPGTGLSYEQYFGPGTRLTVT.

This clonotype was picked up many times. The chain links TRBV11-2 to TRBJ2-5; 12 nucleotides align to TRBD2. CDR1 and CDR2 from the germline V gene are SGHAT and FQNNGV. The length of the CDR3 is 15 residues. J was trimmed by 5 bases and V by 4 bases; bases with no gene match: 5. The CDR3 spells CASSSSGRVAETQYF. DNA for the CDR3: TGTGCCAGCAGCTCTAGCGGGAGGGTGGCCGAGACCCAGTACTTC.

In this sample, this clonotype turned up once. The chain combines TRBV6-2 or TRBV6-3 with TRBJ1-1; 7 bases are a match to TRBD1. V was pared by 2 bases and J by 5 bases, with 5 bases of the junction left unmatched. The CDR3 runs to 14 residues. Germline CDR1 is MNHEY and CDR2 is SVGEGT. The chain's CDR3 is CASSYNRGETEAFF. The DNA for the CDR3 is TGTGCCAGCAGTTACAACAGGGGCGAAACTGAAGCTTTCTTT.